Listed below are T cell receptor beta chains from one sample, sequenced in a study of blood T cells in healthy people across ages. One entry per CDR3 protein results from TCRdb running MiXCR on the 5' RACE reads. The sample records 1.5 million to 2 million distinct CDR3 sequences, around 36% being singletons. Sample: blood. These TCRs come from a woman aged 30 to 39 in good health. Each CDR3 is given with its conserved first and last residue. The D gene is left open where the match is weak. Only some rows state a clone size, as once, few, many or a class for expanded clones.

>.|TRBV5-6|.|TRBJ2-1
TGTGCCAGCAGCTTGGTTTTGGGGAGCTCCTACAATGAGCAGTTCTTC
CASSLVLGSSYNEQFF
>many|TRBV12-3/TRBV12-4|.|TRBJ2-6
TGTGCCAGCAGTTTAGGGGACTCTGGGGCCAACGTCCTGACTTTC
CASSLGDSGANVLTF
>.|TRBV25-1|.|TRBJ2-6
TGTGCCAGCAGTGAAGCGGGACCCTTCTCTGGGGCCAACGTCCGGACTTTC
CASSEAGPFSGANVRTF
>once|TRBV6-1|.|TRBJ2-1
TGTGCCAGCATCCTCTTCAGGCGGAGGCAGGTCCAGGGTGAGCAGTTCTTC
CASILFRRRQVQGEQFF
>few|TRBV21-1|.|TRBJ1-4
TGTGCCAGCAGCAAACAGGGCGGGCCTAATGAAAAACTGTTTTTT
CASSKQGGPNEKLFF
>few|TRBV7-2|.|TRBJ2-7
TGTGCCAGCAGCTTAGAATTCGGTCCCAACGAGCAGTACTTC
CASSLEFGPNEQYF
>.|TRBV27|TRBD2|TRBJ2-1
TGTGCCAGTAGTATCGCCGGGACTAGCGGTACCTACAATGAGCAGTTCTTC
CASSIAGTSGTYNEQFF
>many|TRBV15|TRBD1|TRBJ1-2
TGTGCCACCAGCAGACCTCTTGGGGGGACAGGGAGAGGGCATGGCTACACCTTC
CATSRPLGGTGRGHGYTF
>few|TRBV12-3/TRBV12-4|TRBD1|TRBJ2-3
TGTGCCAGCAGTTCGATATCATCCAGGTGGACAGGGGACACAGATACGCAGTATTTT
CASSSISSRWTGDTDTQYF
>few|TRBV7-6|.|TRBJ2-2
TGTGCCAGCAGCTTAGTTAGCGGTAACACCGGGGAGCTGTTTTTT
CASSLVSGNTGELFF
>.|TRBV6-5|.|TRBJ1-2
TGTGCCAGCACCCGGGGTTGGGGCTACACCTTC
CASTRGWGYTF
>.|TRBV7-2|TRBD2|TRBJ2-5
TGTGCCAGCAGCTTAAAAGCGGGGGGGGCCAATGAGCAGTACTTC
CASSLKAGGANEQYF
>.|TRBV20-1|TRBD2|TRBJ2-1
TGCAGTGCTAGAGATCCCCAACTAGCGGCCTACAATGAGCAGTTCTTC
CSARDPQLAAYNEQFF
>few|TRBV11-2|.|TRBJ2-3
TGTGCCAGCAGCCGTGAGGGGCGGTCAGATACGCAGTATTTT
CASSREGRSDTQYF
>.|TRBV20-1|.|TRBJ1-5
TGCAGTGCAAGCCTGGACGGGGGCGGGTATCAGCCCCAGCATTTT
CSASLDGGGYQPQHF
>.|TRBV20-1|.|TRBJ1-1
TGCAGGGCTGTGACACACACTGAAGCTTTCTTT
CRAVTHTEAFF
>.|TRBV7-9|TRBD1|TRBJ2-4
TGTGCCAGCAGCTTAACGTTGGGACAGGGGATATTCGGGCAGTACTTC
CASSLTLGQGIFGQYF
>.|TRBV6-6|.|TRBJ2-1
TGTGCCGGCAGTTATCAGGGAGATCACAATGAGCAGTTCTTC
CAGSYQGDHNEQFF
>.|TRBV12-3/TRBV12-4|.|TRBJ2-1
TGTGCCAGCAGTTTAGCGGGCAGAACCTACAATGAGCAGTTCTTC
CASSLAGRTYNEQFF
>many|TRBV29-1|.|TRBJ2-7
TGCAGCGTTGGAACAGGGATCCACGAGCAGTACTTC
CSVGTGIHEQYF
>.|TRBV20-1|TRBD2|TRBJ2-3
TGCAGTGCACAGCGGGAGATAGATACGCAGTATTTT
CSAQREIDTQYF
>.|TRBV7-9|.|TRBJ2-3
TGTGCCAGCAGCTTAACGGCAATTAACACAGATACGCAGTATTTT
CASSLTAINTDTQYF
>.|TRBV15|.|TRBJ2-1
TGTGCCACCAGCAGAGCTCGGGCCCGTGAGCAGTTCTTC
CATSRARAREQFF
>many|TRBV5-1|TRBD1|TRBJ2-7
TGCGCCAGCAGCTTCCGGACAGGGGCCTACGAGCAGTACTTC
CASSFRTGAYEQYF
>.|TRBV11-2|.|TRBJ2-7
TGTGCCAGCAGCTTCGGTTCTATTATTTACGAGCAGTACTTC
CASSFGSIIYEQYF
>.|TRBV6-2/TRBV6-3|TRBD1|TRBJ1-2
TGTGCCAGCAGTTACTCATTAACCGGGACAGGGGGCCGTGGCTACACCTTC
CASSYSLTGTGGRGYTF
>.|TRBV28|TRBD2|TRBJ2-1
TGTGCCAGCAGTTTAGGGACTAGCCTACAGAATGAGCAGTTCTTC
CASSLGTSLQNEQFF
>many|TRBV20-1|.|TRBJ2-3
TGCAGTGGAAATCCCTCTAGGTCGGGGAAGAATACGCAGTATTTT
CSGNPSRSGKNTQYF
>.|TRBV5-1|.|TRBJ2-3
TGCGCCAGCAGCTTGCCGTCCCCCCGCGGACCAGATACGCAGTATTTT
CASSLPSPRGPDTQYF
>.|TRBV7-9|.|TRBJ1-2
TGTGCCGGCAGCTTAGGGCAGGACTATGGCTACACCTTC
CAGSLGQDYGYTF
>.|TRBV2|.|TRBJ2-7
TGTGCCAGCATTGAGGCCGGCTACGAGCAGTACTTC
CASIEAGYEQYF
>.|TRBV4-1|.|TRBJ1-3
TGCGCCGGCAACCAAGACCGGGTTGGAAACACCATATATTTT
CAGNQDRVGNTIYF
>.|TRBV10-3|.|TRBJ2-3
TGTGCCGGACGGCCGAACGCACGCACAGATACGCAGTATTTT
CAGRPNARTDTQYF
>many|TRBV20-1|.|TRBJ2-7
TGCAGTGCCCTCACCAGGGTACTCTACGAGCAGTACTTC
CSALTRVLYEQYF
>.|TRBV5-1|.|TRBJ2-7
TGCGCCAGCAGCTTGAGGCAGAAAATGGGGTCCTACGAGCAGTACTTC
CASSLRQKMGSYEQYF
>.|TRBV28|TRBD1|TRBJ1-1
TGTGCCAGCAGCCCCCCTCTGAACAGGGGTCTAGCTGAAGCTTTCTTT
CASSPPLNRGLAEAFF
>.|TRBV5-5|.|TRBJ1-6
TGTGCCAGCAGCTCAACACAGGGAGGTAATTCACCCCTCCACTTT
CASSSTQGGNSPLHF
>few|TRBV7-9|TRBD1|TRBJ2-6
TGTGCCAGCAGCTTAGTAAGGGGGCGCACTGGGGCCAACGTCCTGACTTTC
CASSLVRGRTGANVLTF
>few|TRBV27|TRBD1|TRBJ2-7
TGTGCCAGCAGATTACCCGGGACAGGGTATAACTACGAGCAGTACTTC
CASRLPGTGYNYEQYF
>.|TRBV12-3/TRBV12-4|.|TRBJ2-3
TGTGCCAGCACCTTTGGGAGTACGGGCACAGATGCGCAGTATTTT
CASTFGSTGTDAQYF
>.|TRBV2|.|TRBJ1-2
TGTGCCAGCTGCCCGTCGAGAGACTTCTATGGCTACACCTTC
CASCPSRDFYGYTF
>.|TRBV7-8|.|TRBJ2-7
TGTGCCAGCAGCTCAGACCGCCACGAGCAGTACTTC
CASSSDRHEQYF
>.|TRBV5-1|.|TRBJ2-5
TGCGCCAGCAGTCCACAGGGAAGCGAGACCCAGTACTTC
CASSPQGSETQYF
>.|TRBV20-1|.|TRBJ2-1
TGCAGTGCTAGAGATGGGGTGCACAATGAGCAGTTCTTC
CSARDGVHNEQFF
>.|TRBV7-8|.|TRBJ2-3
TGTGCCGGCGGCCAACTAGCATTGAGCACAGATACGCAGTATTTT
CAGGQLALSTDTQYF
>.|TRBV28|.|TRBJ2-7
TGTGCCAGCAGTTTGTATCGTGGGGGCGGGTTCTCCTACGAGCAGTACTTC
CASSLYRGGGFSYEQYF
>.|TRBV3-1|TRBD1|TRBJ2-6
TGTGCCAGCAGTACTACACCCGGGACAGGGCGGAGTGGCGCCAACGTCCTGACTTTC
CASSTTPGTGRSGANVLTF
>.|TRBV20-1|TRBD1|TRBJ1-1
TGCAGTGCTAGAGTGGCAGGGGGTAGTAGCACTGAAGCTTTCTTT
CSARVAGGSSTEAFF
>.|TRBV6-1|.|TRBJ1-6
TGTGCCAGCAGTGAAGCCGGGCAGAATAATTCACCCCTCCACTTT
CASSEAGQNNSPLHF
>few|TRBV5-6|.|TRBJ2-5
TGTGCCAGCAGCTTCCATCCAGGGGTCCAAGAGACCCAGTACTTC
CASSFHPGVQETQYF
>.|TRBV2|.|TRBJ2-3
TGTGCCAGCAGGGGACACCGAAGTACCGCAGATACGCAGTATTTT
CASRGHRSTADTQYF
>few|TRBV28|TRBD2|TRBJ2-3
TGTGCCAGCAGTCTCATACTAGCGGGAAGTACCAGCACAGATACGCAGTATTTT
CASSLILAGSTSTDTQYF
>.|TRBV25-1|.|TRBJ1-1
TGTGCCAGCAGTGAAGGACAGTGGACTGAAGCTTTCTTT
CASSEGQWTEAFF